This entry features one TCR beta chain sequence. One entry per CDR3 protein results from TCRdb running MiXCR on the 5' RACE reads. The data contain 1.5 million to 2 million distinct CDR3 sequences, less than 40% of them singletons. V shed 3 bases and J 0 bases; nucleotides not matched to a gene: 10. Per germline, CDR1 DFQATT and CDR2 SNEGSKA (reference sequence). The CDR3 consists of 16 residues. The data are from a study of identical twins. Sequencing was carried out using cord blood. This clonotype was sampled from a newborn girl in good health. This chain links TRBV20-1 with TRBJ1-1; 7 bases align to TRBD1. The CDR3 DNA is TGCAGTGCTAGCCCCCGGACAGGACGCCTGAACACTGAAGCTTTCTTT. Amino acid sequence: CSASPRTGRLNTEAFF.